Sequencing of this T cell receptor (beta chain) was carried out in a study of shared T cell receptors in the human thymus (dated by TCRdb to about 2021). As for the study more broadly: The study examined how self-reactive, shared T-cell receptor alpha chains are generated in the human thymus.

Preparation of the library involved the immunoSEQ multiplex PCR assay. The source is immuneACCESS, and TCRdb retained only in-frame sequences with V and J called. Part of the clones is not carried over; for the studies checked, unresolved V genes explain less than half of this, and the remainder is unexplained. In all, the sample holds hundreds of thousands of clones, and around 87% of those were seen once. The top ten clonotypes cover about 0.0094% of the sample. With regard to this clone: The clone's antigen remains unknown. Base qualities are not provided; no much larger clone lies one nucleotide away.

The sample was also linked to a second study, of human thymus T cells. The second study, in turn, reports: Donors were immunologically healthy infants undergoing open corrective cardiac surgery for congenital heart defects in Finland. Thymus tissue was obtained as surgical resects removed during corrective cardiac surgery. Both the thymic and the peripheral blood repertoires appeared to show biased V and J gene segment usage. Highly overlapping thymic TCR repertoires among unrelated individuals were reported in the related research. The study used 7 or 8 infant thymus samples plus four related peripheral blood samples to characterize TCR alpha and beta repertoires. The cohort included several male and two female infants, with donor ages spanning 7 to 244 days. Thymocytes were mechanically released from the tissue and were stored as pellets of 10-30 million cells at -70 degrees C. A QIAsymphony instrument was used to extract genomic DNA from the frozen cell pellets. The immunoSEQ multiplex PCR assay was used to amplify the TCRB and TCRAD loci from a standardized amount of quality-controlled genomic DNA. The amplicons covered the V(D)J region and were long enough to include the CDR3 and to identify the V and J genes. Amplicon sequencing was performed on an Illumina platform through the commercial immunoSEQ service. Primer bias and sequencing errors were corrected using previously described methods, and TCRAD and TCRB definitions followed the IMGT database. Repertoires were analysed with immunoSEQ Analyzer 3.0 and VDJTools, covering basic statistics, V/J segment usage, diversity estimates, rarefaction and pairwise overlap. To estimate diversity, the Chao1, ChaoE, Efron-Thisted, Shannon and inverse Simpson indices were applied, and diversity was also estimated on datasets down-sampled to the smallest sample. Repertoire overlap was assessed by strict matching of CDR3 nucleotide sequence, V gene and J gene, and clustering was done by Jaccard-based multidimensional scaling. On average, thymus samples yielded about 810,000 unique TCRB clonotypes, whereas blood samples yielded some 85,000.

Source material: thymocytes. The source of this sequence is a boy less than two years old with a congenital heart defect. Donor details come from another sample of the same person, matched by shared clones.

The DNA sequence is given as TGCGCCAGCAGCCACAGGACAGGGGGCCTTGGTACTGAAGCTTTCTTT. It is translated as CASSHRTGGLGTEAFF. This sequence uses TRBV4-3 and TRBJ1-1, with 11 bases matching TRBD1. Counted from cysteine to phenylalanine, this CDR3 has 16 amino acids. Solely the CDR3 DNA is kept, with 48 bases framed from the first base. For CDR1 and CDR2, the germline V gene lists LGHNA and YSLEER. Germline trimming amounts to 3 bases on V and 5 bases on J, with 8 as the count of junction bases outside the gene matches.